This TCR beta chain was found in a study of identical twins. Findings of the study overall: Because invariant MAIT and iNKT cells could be present, zero-insertion analyses could be partly confounded. Sequences that were out-of-frame, alpha and twin-shared displayed an excess of low generation probability.

From the 5' RACE reads, TCRdb called clonotypes with MiXCR, one entry per CDR3 protein. The profile shows about 660,000 distinct CDR3 sequences, about 9.4% of them singletons. This clonotype was detected a few times. Its specificity is unknown. The length of the CDR3 is 14 residues. V lost 3 bases to trimming and J lost 4 bases, with 12 bases between them. Germline lookup yields CDR1 SGHVS and CDR2 FQNEAQ. The sample was also linked to a second study, of yellow fever vaccine responses in identical twins.

The TCR sequence derives from a woman aged 18-35 years in good health. This chain joins TRBV7-8 and TRBJ1-2, with D tentatively TRBD1 (5 bases). Sequences were obtained from PBMCs. The chain's CDR3 is CASSFAGTPYGYTF. CDR3 sequence (DNA): TGTGCCAGCAGCTTCGCCGGGACTCCCTATGGCTACACCTTC.